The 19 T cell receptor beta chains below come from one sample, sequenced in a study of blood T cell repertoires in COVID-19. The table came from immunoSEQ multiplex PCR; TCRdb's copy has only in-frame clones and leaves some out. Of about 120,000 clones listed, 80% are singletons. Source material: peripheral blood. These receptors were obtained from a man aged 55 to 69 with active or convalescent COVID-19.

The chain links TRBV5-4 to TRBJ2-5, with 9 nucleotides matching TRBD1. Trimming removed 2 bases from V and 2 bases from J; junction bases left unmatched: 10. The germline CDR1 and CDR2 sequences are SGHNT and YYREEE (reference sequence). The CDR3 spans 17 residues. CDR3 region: CASSFSWGTGSQETQYF. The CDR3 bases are TGTGCCAGCAGCTTTTCGTGGGGGACAGGGTCACAAGAGACCCAGTACTTC.

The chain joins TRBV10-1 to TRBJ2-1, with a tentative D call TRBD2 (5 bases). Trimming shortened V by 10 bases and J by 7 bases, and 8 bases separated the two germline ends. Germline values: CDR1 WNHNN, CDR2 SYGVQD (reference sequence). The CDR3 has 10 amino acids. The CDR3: CATTRNEQFF. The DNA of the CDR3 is TGCGCCACCACTAGAAATGAGCAGTTCTTC.

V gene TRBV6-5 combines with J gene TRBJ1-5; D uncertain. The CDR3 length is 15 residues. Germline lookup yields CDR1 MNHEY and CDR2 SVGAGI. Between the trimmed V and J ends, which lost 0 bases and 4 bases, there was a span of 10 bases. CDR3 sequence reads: CASSYSRAENQPQHF. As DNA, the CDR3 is TGTGCCAGCAGTTACTCGAGGGCGGAAAATCAGCCCCAGCATTTT.

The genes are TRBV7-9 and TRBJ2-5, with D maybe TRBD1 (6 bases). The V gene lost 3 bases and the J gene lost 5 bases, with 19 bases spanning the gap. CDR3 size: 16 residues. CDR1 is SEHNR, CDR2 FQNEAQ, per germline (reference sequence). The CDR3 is CASSFYVRGIGETQYF. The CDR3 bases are TGTGCCAGCAGCTTTTACGTGAGGGGGATTGGGGAGACCCAGTACTTC.

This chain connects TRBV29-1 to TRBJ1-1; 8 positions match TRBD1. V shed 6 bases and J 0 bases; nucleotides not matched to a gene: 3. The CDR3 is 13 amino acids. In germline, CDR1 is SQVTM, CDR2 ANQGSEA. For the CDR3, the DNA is TGCAGCGTCCAGGGACAGGTGAACACTGAAGCTTTCTTT. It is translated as CSVQGQVNTEAFF. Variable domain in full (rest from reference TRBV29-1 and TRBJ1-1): SAVISQKPSRDICQRGTSLTIQCQVDSQVTMMFWYRQQPGQSLTLIATANQGSEATYESGFVIDKFPISRPNLTFSTLTVSNMSPEDSSIYLCSVQGQVNTEAFFGQGTRLTVV.

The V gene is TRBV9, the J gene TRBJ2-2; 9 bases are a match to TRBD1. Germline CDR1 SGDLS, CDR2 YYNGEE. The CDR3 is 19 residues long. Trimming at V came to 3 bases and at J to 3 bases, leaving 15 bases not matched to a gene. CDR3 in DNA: TGTGCCAGCAGCGCGACTGGCGGGTTGGGGACAGGGCACACCGGGGAGCTGTTTTTT. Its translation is CASSATGGLGTGHTGELFF.

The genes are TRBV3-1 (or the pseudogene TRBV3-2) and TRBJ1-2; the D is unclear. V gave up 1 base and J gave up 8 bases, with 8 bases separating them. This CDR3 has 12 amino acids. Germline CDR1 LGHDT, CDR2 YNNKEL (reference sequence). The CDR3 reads CASSQAAGGYTF. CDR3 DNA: TGTGCCAGCAGCCAAGCGGCGGGAGGCTACACCTTC.

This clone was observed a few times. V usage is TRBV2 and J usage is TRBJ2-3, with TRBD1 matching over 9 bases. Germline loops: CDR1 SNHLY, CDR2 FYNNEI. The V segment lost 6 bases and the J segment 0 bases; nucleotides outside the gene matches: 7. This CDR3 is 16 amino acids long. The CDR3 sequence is CASSPGTGYSTDTQYF. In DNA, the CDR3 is TGTGCCAGCAGCCCTGGGACAGGGTATAGCACAGATACGCAGTATTTT.

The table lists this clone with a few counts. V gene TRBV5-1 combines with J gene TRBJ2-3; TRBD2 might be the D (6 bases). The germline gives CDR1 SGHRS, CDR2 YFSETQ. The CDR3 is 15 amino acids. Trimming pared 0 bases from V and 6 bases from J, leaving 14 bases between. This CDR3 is CASSLGLGVGDTQYF. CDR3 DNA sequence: TGCGCCAGCAGCTTGGGACTAGGGGTTGGGGATACGCAGTATTTT. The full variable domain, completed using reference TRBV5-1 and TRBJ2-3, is KAGVTQTPRYLIKTRGQQVTLSCSPISGHRSVSWYQQTPGQGLQFLFEYFSETQRNKGNFPGRFSGRQFSNSRSEMNVSTLELGDSALYLCASSLGLGVGDTQYFGPGTRLTVL.

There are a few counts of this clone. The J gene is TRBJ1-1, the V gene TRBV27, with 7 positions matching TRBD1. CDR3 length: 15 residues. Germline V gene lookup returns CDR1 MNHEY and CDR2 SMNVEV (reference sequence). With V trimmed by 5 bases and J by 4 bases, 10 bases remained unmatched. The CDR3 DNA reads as TGTGCCAGCAGTCCCCAAGGGAGGACAGGCACTGAAGCTTTCTTT. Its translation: CASSPQGRTGTEAFF.

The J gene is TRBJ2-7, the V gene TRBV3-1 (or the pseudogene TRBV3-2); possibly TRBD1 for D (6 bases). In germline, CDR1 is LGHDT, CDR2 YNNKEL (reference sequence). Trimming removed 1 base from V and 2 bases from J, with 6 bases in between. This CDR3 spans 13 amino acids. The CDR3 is CASSQGTAYEQYF. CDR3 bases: TGTGCCAGCAGCCAAGGGACAGCCTACGAGCAGTACTTC.

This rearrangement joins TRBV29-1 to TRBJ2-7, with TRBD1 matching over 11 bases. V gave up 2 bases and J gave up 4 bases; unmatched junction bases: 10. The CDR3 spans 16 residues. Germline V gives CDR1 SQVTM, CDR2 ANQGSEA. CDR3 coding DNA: TGCAGCGTTGAACAGCGGGTGGGGACAGGGGGTTACGAGCAGTACTTC. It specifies CSVEQRVGTGGYEQYF.

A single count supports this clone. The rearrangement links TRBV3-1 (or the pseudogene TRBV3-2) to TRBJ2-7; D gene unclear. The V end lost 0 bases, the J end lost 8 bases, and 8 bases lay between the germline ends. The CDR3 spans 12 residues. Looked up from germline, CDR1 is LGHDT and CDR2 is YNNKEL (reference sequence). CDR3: CASSQDSGKQYF. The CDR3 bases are TGTGCCAGCAGCCAAGATAGTGGTAAGCAGTACTTC.

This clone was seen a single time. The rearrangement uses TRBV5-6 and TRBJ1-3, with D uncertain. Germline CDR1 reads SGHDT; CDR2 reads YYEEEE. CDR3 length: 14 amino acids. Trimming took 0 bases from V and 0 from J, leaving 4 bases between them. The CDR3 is CASSLDFSGNTIYF. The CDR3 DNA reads TGTGCCAGCAGCTTGGACTTCTCTGGAAACACCATATATTTT.

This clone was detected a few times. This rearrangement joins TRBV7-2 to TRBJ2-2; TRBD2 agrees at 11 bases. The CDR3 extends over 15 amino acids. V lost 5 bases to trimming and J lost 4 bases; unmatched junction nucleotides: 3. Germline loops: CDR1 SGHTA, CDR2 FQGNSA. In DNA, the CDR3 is TGTGCCAGCAGCCTTGGACTAGCGGGCACCGGGGAGCTGTTTTTT. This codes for CASSLGLAGTGELFF.

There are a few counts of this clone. The CDR3 coding sequence is TGTGCCAGTAGTAGTTCTCGAGAGACCCAGTACTTC. Translated: CASSSSRETQYF. V usage is TRBV19 and J usage is TRBJ2-5; no clear D gene. Germline V gene lookup returns CDR1 LNHDA and CDR2 SQIVND (reference sequence). Between the trimmed V and J ends, which lost 4 bases and 4 bases, there was a span of 7 bases. CDR3 length: 12 amino acids.

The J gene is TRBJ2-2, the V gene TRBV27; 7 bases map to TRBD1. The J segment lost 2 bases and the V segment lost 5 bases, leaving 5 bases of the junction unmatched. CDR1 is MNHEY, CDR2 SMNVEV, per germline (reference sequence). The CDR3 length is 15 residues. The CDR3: CASSPGQTNTGELFF. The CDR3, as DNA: TGTGCCAGCAGTCCGGGACAGACTAACACCGGGGAGCTGTTTTTT.

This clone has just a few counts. The CDR3 protein is CASSYGLISGANVLTF. The CDR3 bases are TGCGCCAGCAGTTACGGACTGATCTCTGGGGCCAACGTCCTGACTTTC. The chain uses TRBV5-1 and TRBJ2-6, with D tentatively TRBD2 (5 bases). The CDR3 is made up of 16 amino acids. The V gene's germline CDR1 is SGHRS and CDR2 YFSETQ. The ends were cut back, 5 bases at V and 0 bases at J, with 12 bases in the middle.

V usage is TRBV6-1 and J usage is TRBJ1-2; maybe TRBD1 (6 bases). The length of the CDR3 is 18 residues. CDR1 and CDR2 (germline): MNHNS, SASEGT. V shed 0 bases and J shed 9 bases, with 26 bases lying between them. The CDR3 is CASSEALWGGTRKISYTF. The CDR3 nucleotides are TGTGCCAGCAGTGAAGCGCTGTGGGGGGGCACGCGAAAAATCAGCTACACCTTC.